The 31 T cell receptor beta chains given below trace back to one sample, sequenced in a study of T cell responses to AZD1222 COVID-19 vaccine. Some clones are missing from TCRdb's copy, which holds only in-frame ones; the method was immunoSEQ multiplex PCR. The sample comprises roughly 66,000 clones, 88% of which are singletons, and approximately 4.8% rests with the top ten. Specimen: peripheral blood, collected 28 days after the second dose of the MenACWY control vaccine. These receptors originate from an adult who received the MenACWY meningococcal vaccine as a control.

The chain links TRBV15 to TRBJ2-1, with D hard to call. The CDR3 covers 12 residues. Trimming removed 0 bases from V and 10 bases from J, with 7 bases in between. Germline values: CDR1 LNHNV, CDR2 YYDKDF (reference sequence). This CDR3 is CATSRDNHEQFF. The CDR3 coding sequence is TGTGCCACCAGCAGAGACAACCACGAGCAGTTCTTC.

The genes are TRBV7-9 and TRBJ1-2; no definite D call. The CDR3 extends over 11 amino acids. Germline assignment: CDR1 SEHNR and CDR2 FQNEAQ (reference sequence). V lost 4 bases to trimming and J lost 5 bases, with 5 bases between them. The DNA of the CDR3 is TGTGCCAGCAGCTCTGAGTATGGCTACACCTTC. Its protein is CASSSEYGYTF.

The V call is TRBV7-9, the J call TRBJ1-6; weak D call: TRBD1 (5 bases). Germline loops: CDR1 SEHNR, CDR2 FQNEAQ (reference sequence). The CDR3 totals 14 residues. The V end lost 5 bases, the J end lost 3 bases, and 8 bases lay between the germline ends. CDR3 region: CASSHDSYNSPLHF. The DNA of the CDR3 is TGTGCCAGCAGCCACGACAGCTATAATTCACCCCTCCACTTT.

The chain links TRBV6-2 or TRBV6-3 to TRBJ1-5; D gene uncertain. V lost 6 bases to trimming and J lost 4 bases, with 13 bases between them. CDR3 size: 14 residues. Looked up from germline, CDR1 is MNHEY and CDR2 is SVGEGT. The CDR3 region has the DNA TGTGCCAGCAGCCCTCCTCAGGAAAATCAGCCCCAGCATTTT. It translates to CASSPPQENQPQHF.

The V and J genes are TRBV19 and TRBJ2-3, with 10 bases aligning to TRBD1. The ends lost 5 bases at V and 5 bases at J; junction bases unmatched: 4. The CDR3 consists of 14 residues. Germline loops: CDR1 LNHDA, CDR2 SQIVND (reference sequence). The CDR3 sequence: CASSSGTGEDTQYF. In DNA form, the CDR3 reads TGTGCCAGTAGTTCCGGGACAGGGGAAGATACGCAGTATTTT.

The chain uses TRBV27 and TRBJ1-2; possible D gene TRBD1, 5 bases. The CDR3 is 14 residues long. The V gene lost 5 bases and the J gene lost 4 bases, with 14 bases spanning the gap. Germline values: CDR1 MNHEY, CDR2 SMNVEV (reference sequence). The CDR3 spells CASSPGTGSYGYTF. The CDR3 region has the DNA TGTGCCAGCAGTCCTGGGACCGGGTCCTATGGCTACACCTTC.

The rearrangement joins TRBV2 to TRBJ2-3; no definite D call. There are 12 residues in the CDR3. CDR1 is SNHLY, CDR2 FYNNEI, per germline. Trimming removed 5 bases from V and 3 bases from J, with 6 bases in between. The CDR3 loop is CASSMNTDTQYF. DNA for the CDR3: TGTGCCAGCAGTATGAATACAGATACGCAGTATTTT.

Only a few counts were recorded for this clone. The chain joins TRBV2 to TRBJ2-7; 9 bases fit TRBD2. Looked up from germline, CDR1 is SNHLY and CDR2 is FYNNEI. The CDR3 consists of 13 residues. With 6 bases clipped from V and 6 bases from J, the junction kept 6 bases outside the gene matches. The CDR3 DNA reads TGTGCCAGCAGATCTAGCGGGGTAACCGAGCAGTACTTC. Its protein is CASRSSGVTEQYF.

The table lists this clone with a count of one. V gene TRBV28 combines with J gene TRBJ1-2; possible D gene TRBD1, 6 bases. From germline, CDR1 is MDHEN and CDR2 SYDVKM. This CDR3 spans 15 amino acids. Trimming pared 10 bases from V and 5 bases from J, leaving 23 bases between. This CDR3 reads CATHPGEPRGYGYTF. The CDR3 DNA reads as TGTGCCACGCACCCAGGGGAGCCCCGAGGGTATGGCTACACCTTC.

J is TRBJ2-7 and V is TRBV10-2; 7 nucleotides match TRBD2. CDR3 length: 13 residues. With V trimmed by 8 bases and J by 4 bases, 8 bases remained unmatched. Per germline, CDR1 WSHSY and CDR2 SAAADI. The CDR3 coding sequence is TGCGCCAGCTTGAGGGACTATATTTACGAGCAGTACTTC. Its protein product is CASLRDYIYEQYF.

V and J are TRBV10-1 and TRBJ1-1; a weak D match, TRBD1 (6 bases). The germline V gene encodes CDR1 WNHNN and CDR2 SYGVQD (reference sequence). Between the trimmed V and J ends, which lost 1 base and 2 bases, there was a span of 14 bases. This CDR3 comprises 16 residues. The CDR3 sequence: CASSEFVGTLNTEAFF. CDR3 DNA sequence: TGCGCCAGCAGTGAGTTTGTCGGGACACTAAACACTGAAGCTTTCTTT.

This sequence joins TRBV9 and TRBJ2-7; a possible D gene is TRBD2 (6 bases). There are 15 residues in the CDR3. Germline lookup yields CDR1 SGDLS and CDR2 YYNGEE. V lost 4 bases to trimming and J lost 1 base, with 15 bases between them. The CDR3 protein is CASSSQPGTSYEQYF. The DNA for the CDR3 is TGTGCCAGCAGCTCCCAACCCGGGACTTCCTACGAGCAGTACTTC.

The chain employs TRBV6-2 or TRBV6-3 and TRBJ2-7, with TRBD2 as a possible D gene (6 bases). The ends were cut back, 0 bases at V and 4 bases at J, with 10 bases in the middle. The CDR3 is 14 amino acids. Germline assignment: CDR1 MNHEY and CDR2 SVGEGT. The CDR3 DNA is TGTGCCAGCAGTTACTCGCCAGGGAGGTACGAGCAGTACTTC. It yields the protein CASSYSPGRYEQYF.

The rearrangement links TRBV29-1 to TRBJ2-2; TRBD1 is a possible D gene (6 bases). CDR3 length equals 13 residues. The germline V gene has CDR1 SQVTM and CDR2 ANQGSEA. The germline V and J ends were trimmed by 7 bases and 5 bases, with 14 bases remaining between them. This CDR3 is CSGDLRGTGELFF. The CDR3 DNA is TGCAGCGGCGACCTCAGGGGTACCGGGGAGCTGTTTTTT.

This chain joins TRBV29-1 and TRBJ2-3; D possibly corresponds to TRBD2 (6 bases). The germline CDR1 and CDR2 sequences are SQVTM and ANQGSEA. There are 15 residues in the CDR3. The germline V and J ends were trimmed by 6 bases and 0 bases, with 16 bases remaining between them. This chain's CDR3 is CSVGTGLASTDTQYF. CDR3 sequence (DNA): TGCAGCGTCGGGACGGGACTGGCTAGCACAGATACGCAGTATTTT.

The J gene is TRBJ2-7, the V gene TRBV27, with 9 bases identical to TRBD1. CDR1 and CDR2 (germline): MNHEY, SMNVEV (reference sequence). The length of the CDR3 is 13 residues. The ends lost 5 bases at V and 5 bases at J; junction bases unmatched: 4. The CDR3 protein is CASSPGQGDEQYF. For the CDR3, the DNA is TGTGCCAGCAGTCCGGGACAGGGAGACGAGCAGTACTTC.

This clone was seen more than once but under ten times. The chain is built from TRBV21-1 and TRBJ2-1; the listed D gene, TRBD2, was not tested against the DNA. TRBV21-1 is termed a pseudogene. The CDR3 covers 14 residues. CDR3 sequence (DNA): TGTGCCAGCAGCACGGGCGGGGGAAGGGATGAGCAGTTCTTC. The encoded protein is CASSTGGGRDEQFF.

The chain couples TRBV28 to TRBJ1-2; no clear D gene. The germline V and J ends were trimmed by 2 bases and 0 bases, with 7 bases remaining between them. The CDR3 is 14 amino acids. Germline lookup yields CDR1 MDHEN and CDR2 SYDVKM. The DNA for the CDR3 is TGTGCCAGCAGTTTACAACAGACTAACTATGGCTACACCTTC. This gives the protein CASSLQQTNYGYTF.

CDR3 in DNA: TGTGCCAGCAGACCCGGACTAGCGCGGAACACCGGGGAGCTGTTTTTT. Protein sequence: CASRPGLARNTGELFF. The chain carries TRBV7-9 and TRBJ2-2; TRBD2 matches at 9 bases. The length of the CDR3 is 16 residues. Looked up from germline, CDR1 is SEHNR and CDR2 is FQNEAQ (reference sequence). The ends lost 6 bases at V and 1 base at J; junction bases unmatched: 6.

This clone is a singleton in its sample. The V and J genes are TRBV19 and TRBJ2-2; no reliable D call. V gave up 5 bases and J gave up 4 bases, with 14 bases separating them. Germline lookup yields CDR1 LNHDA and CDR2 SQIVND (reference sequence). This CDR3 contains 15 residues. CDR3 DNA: TGTGCCAGTAGTCCGACGATCTCTAGCACCGGGGAGCTGTTTTTT. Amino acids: CASSPTISSTGELFF. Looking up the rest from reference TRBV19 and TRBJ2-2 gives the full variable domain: DGGITQSPKYLFRKEGQNVTLSCEQNLNHDAMYWYRQDPGQGLRLIYYSQIVNDFQKGDIAEGYSVSREKKESFPLTVTSAQKNPTAFYLCASSPTISSTGELFFGEGSRLTVL.

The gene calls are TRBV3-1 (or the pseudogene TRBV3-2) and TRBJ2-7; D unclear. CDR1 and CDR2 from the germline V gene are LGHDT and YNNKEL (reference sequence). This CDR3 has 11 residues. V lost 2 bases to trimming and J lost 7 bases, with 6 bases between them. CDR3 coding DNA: TGTGCCAGCAGCCAAAACTGGGAGCAGTACTTC. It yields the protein CASSQNWEQYF.

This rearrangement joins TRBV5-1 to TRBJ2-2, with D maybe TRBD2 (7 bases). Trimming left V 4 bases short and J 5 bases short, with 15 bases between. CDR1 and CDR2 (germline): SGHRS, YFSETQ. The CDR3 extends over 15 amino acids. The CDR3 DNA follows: TGCGCCAGCAGCCAGCGGCGGGGGCCTACCGGGGAGCTGTTTTTT. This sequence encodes CASSQRRGPTGELFF.

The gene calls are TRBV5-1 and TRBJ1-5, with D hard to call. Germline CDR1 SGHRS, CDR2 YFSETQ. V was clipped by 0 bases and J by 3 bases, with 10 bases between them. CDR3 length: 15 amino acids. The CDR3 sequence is CASSLESGNNQPQHF. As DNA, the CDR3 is TGCGCCAGCAGCTTGGAATCGGGAAACAATCAGCCCCAGCATTTT.

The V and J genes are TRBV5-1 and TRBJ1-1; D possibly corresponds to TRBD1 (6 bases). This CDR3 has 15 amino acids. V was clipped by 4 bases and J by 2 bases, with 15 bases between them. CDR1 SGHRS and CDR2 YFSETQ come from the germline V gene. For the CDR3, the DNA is TGCGCCAGCAGCCGGACCCCGGGGGCTAACACTGAAGCTTTCTTT. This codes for CASSRTPGANTEAFF.

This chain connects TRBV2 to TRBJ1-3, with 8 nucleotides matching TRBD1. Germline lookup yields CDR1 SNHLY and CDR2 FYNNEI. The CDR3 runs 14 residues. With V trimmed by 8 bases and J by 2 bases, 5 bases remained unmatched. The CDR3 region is CASRPQGAGNTIYF. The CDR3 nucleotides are TGTGCCAGCCGTCCACAGGGGGCTGGAAACACCATATATTTT.

In DNA, the CDR3 is TGTGCCAGCAGTCTACGGACTAGCGTTGATGAGCAGTTCTTC. Its protein is CASSLRTSVDEQFF. The chain couples TRBV25-1 to TRBJ2-1; 9 positions match TRBD2. CDR3 size: 14 residues. Per germline, CDR1 MGHDK and CDR2 SYGVNS. With 5 bases clipped from V and 8 bases from J, the junction kept 7 bases outside the gene matches.

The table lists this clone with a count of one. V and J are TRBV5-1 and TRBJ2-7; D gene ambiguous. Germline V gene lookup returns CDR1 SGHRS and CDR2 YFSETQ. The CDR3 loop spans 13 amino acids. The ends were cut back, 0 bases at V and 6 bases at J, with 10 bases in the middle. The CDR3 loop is CASSLVGTVEQYF. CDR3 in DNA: TGCGCCAGCAGCTTGGTCGGCACAGTCGAGCAGTACTTC.

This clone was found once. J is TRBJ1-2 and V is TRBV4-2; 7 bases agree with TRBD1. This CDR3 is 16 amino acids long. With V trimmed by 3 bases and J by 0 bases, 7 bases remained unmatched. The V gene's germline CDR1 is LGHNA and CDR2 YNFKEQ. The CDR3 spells CASSQAGTASNYGYTF. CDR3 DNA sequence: TGTGCCAGCAGCCAGGCAGGGACAGCCTCTAACTATGGCTACACCTTC.

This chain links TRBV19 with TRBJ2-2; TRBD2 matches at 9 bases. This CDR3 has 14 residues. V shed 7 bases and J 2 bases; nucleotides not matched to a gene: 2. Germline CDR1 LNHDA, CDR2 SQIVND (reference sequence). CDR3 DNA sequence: TGTGCCAGTAAGACTAGCGGAAACACCGGGGAGCTGTTTTTT. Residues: CASKTSGNTGELFF. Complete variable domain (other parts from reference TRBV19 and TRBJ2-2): DGGITQSPKYLFRKEGQNVTLSCEQNLNHDAMYWYRQDPGQGLRLIYYSQIVNDFQKGDIAEGYSVSREKKESFPLTVTSAQKNPTAFYLCASKTSGNTGELFFGEGSRLTVL.

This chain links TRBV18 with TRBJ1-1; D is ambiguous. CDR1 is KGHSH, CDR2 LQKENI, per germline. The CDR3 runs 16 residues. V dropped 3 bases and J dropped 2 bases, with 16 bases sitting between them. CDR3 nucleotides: TGTGCCAGCTCACCCGGGTCAGGATTTTCCAACACTGAAGCTTTCTTT. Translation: CASSPGSGFSNTEAFF.

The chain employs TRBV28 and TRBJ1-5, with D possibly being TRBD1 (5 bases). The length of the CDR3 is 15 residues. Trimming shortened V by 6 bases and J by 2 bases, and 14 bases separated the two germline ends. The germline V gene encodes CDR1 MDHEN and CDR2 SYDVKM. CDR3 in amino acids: CASSSPGDGNQPQHF. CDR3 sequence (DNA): TGTGCCAGCAGCTCGCCCGGGGACGGCAATCAGCCCCAGCATTTT.